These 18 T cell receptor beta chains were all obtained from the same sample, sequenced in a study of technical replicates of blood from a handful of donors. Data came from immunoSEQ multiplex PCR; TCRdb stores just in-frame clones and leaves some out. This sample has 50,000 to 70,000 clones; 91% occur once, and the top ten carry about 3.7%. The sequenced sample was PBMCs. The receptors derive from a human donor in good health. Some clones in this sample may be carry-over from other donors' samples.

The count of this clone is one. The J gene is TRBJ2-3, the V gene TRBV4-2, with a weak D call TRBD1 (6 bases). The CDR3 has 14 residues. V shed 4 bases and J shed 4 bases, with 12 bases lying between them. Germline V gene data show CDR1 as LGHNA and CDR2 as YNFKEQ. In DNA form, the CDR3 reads TGTGCCAGCAGCCTACAGGGTGGGGCAGATACGCAGTATTTT. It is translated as CASSLQGGADTQYF.

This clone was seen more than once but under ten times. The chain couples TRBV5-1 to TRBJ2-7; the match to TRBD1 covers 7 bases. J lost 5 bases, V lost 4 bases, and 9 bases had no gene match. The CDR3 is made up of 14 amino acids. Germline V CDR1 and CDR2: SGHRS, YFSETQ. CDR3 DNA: TGCGCCAGCAGCCCCGACAGGGCGGTCGACGAGCAGTACTTC. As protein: CASSPDRAVDEQYF.

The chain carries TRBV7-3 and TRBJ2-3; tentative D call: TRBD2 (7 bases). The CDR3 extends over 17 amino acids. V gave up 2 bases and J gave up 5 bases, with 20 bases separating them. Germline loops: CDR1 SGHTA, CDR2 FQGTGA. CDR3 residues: CASSLGGGGRAGDTQYF. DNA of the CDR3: TGTGCCAGCAGCTTAGGTGGCGGGGGCCGGGCTGGAGATACGCAGTATTTT.

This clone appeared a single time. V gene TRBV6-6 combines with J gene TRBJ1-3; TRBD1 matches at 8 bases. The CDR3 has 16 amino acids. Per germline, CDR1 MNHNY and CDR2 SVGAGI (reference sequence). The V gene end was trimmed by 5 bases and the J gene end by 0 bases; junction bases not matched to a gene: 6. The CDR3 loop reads CASSRDRLSSGNTIYF. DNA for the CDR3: TGTGCCAGCAGTCGGGACAGGCTGAGCTCTGGAAACACCATATATTTT.

CDR3 coding DNA: TGCGCCAGCAGCCAAGATCCCTTTAGCAATCAGCCCCAGCATTTT. Translating it yields CASSQDPFSNQPQHF. The chain has TRBV4-1 and TRBJ1-5, with D unclear. The germline gives CDR1 MGHRA, CDR2 YSYEKL. Trimming took 0 bases from V and 0 from J, leaving 6 bases between them. The CDR3 contains 15 residues.

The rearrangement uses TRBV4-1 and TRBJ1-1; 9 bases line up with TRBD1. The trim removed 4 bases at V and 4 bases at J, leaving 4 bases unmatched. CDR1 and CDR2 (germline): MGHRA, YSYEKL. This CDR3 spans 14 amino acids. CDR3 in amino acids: CASSRRQGVTEAFF. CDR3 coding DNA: TGCGCCAGCAGCCGAAGACAGGGGGTCACTGAAGCTTTCTTT.

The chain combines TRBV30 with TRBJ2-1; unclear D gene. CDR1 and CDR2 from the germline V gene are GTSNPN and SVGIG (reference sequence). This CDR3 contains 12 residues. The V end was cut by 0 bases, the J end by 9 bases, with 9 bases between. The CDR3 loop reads CAWSVRGAEQFF. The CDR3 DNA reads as TGTGCCTGGAGTGTAAGAGGAGCTGAGCAGTTCTTC.

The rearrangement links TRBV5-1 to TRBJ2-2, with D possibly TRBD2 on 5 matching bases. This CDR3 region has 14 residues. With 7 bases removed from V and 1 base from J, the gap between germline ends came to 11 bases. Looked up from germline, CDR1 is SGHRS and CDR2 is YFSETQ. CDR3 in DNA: TGCGCCAGCCAGAGTGAGGGGAACACCGGGGAGCTGTTTTTT. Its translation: CASQSEGNTGELFF. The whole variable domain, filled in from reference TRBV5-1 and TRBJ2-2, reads KAGVTQTPRYLIKTRGQQVTLSCSPISGHRSVSWYQQTPGQGLQFLFEYFSETQRNKGNFPGRFSGRQFSNSRSEMNVSTLELGDSALYLCASQSEGNTGELFFGEGSRLTVL.

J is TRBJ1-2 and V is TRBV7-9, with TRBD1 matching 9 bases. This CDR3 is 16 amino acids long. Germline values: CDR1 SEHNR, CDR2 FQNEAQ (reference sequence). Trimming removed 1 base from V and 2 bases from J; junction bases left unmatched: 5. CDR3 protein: CASSLGEQGANYGYTF. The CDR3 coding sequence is TGTGCCAGCAGCTTAGGGGAACAGGGGGCGAACTATGGCTACACCTTC.

The CDR3 region has the DNA TGTGCCAGCAGCTTGGGCCCCTTACAGGGACCCTACGAGCAGTACTTC. The encoded protein is CASSLGPLQGPYEQYF. This chain links TRBV5-8 with TRBJ2-7; D is possibly TRBD1 (6 bases). This CDR3 is built from 16 residues. Trimming removed 0 bases from V and 2 bases from J, with 15 bases in between. Germline CDR1 reads SGHTS; CDR2 reads YDEGEE.

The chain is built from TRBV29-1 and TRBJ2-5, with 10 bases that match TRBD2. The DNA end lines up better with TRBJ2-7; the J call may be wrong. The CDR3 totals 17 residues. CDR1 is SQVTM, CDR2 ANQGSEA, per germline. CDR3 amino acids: CSVAGTSVQKGEYEQYF. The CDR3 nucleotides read TGCAGCGTCGCCGGGACTAGCGTCCAAAAGGGGGAGTACGAGCAGTACTTC.

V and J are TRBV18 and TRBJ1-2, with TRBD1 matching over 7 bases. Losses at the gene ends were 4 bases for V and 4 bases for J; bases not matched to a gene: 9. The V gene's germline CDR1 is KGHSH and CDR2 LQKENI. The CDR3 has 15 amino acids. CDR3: CASSRPDRLFYGYTF. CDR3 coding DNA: TGTGCCAGCTCACGGCCGGACAGGCTATTCTATGGCTACACCTTC.

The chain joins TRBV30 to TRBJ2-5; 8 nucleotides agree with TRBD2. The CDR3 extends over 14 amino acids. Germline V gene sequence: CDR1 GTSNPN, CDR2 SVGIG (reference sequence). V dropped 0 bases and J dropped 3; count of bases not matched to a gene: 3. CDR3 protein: CAWSVLSGKETQYF. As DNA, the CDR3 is TGTGCCTGGAGTGTACTTAGCGGGAAAGAGACCCAGTACTTC.

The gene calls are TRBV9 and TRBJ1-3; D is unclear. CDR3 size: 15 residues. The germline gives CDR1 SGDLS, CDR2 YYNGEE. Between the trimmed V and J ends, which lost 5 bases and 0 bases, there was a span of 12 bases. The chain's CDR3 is CASRGGRSSGNTIYF. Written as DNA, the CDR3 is TGTGCCAGCAGGGGAGGCCGCTCCTCTGGAAACACCATATATTTT.

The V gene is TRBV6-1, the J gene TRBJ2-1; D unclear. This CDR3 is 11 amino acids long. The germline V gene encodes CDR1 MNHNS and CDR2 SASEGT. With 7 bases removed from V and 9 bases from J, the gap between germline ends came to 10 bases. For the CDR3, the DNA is TGTGCCAGCAATTGGAACAGTGAGCAGTTCTTC. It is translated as CASNWNSEQFF.

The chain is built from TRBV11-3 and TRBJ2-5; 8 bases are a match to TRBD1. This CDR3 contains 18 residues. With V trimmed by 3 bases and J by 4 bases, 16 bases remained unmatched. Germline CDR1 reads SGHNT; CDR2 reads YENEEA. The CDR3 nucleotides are TGTGCCAGCAGCTTCCCTAGAGAAGCCCCCGGGACAGGAGAGACCCAGTACTTC. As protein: CASSFPREAPGTGETQYF.

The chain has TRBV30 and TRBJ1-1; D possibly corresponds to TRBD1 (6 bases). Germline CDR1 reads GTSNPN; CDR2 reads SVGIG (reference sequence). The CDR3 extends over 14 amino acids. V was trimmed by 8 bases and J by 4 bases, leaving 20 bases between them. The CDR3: CAKDSYSAGTEAFF. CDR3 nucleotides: TGTGCCAAGGACAGTTATTCGGCCGGCACTGAAGCTTTCTTT.

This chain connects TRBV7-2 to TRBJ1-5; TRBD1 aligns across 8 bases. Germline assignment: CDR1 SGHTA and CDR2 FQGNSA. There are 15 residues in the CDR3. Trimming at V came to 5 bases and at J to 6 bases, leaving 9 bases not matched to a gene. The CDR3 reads CASSTGQGYLQPQHF. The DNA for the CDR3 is TGTGCCAGCAGCACCGGACAGGGATATCTTCAGCCCCAGCATTTT.